This TCR beta chain was identified during a study of T cell repertoires in cytomegalovirus infection. Study-wide context: Public TCR beta signatures were indicative of both CMV infection and a matching HLA type. Broader study findings: HLA-C-restricted CMV-specific TCR beta clonotypes were dominant in the ex vivo response.

The table lists this clonotype with many counts. The antigen remains undetermined. V lost 5 bases and J 9 bases, leaving 17 bases between the germline ends. This CDR3 contains 14 residues. Germline CDR1 and CDR2: MDHEN and SYDVKM. MiXCR was run by TCRdb on the reads, yielding one entry per CDR3 protein. The sample holds about 530,000 distinct CDR3 sequences; around 27% are singletons and the top ten take under 15%. The clonotype was recovered from a human donor in good health (CMV status not recorded). Some clones in this sample may be carry-over from other donors' samples. The chain recombines TRBV28 with TRBJ1-5; D is possibly TRBD1 (5 bases). Sequenced material: PBMCs. CDR3: CASSIQDRNLPQHF. CDR3 DNA: TGTGCCAGCAGTATCCAAGACAGAAACTTGCCCCAGCATTTT.